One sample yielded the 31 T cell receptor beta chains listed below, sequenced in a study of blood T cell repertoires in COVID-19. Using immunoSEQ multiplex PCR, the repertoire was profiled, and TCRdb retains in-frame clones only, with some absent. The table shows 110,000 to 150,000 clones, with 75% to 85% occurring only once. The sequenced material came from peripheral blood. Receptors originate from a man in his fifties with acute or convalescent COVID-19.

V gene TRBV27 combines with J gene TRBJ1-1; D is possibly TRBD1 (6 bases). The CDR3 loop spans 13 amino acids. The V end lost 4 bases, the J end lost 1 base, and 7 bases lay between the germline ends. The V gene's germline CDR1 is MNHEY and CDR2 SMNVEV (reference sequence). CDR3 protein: CASSWTENTEAFF. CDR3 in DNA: TGTGCCAGCAGTTGGACAGAGAACACTGAAGCTTTCTTT.

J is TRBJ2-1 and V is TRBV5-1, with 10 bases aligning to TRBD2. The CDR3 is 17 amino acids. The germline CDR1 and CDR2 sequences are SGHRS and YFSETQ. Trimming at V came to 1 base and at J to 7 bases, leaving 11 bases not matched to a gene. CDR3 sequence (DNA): TGCGCCAGCAGCTTGAGGTCTAGCGGGAGTGTCTTGAATGAGCAGTTCTTC. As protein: CASSLRSSGSVLNEQFF. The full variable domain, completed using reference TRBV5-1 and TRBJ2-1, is KAGVTQTPRYLIKTRGQQVTLSCSPISGHRSVSWYQQTPGQGLQFLFEYFSETQRNKGNFPGRFSGRQFSNSRSEMNVSTLELGDSALYLCASSLRSSGSVLNEQFFGPGTRLTVL.

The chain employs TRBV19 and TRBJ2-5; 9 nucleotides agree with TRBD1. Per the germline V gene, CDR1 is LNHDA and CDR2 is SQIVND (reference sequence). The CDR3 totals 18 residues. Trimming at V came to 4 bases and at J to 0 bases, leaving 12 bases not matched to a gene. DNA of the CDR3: TGTGCCAGTAGTACCCTCCCGGGACAGGGCCAATACCAAGAGACCCAGTACTTC. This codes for CASSTLPGQGQYQETQYF.

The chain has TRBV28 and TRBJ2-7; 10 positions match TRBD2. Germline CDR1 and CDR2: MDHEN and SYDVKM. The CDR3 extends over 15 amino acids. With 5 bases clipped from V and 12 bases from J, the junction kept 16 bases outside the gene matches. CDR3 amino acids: CASSTPSSGSWWWYF. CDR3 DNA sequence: TGTGCCAGCAGTACCCCATCTAGCGGGAGTTGGTGGTGGTACTTC.

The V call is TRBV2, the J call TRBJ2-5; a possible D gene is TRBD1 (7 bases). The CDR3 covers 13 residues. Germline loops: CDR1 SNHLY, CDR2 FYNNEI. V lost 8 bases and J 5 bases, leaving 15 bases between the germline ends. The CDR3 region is CASSRGAGETQYF. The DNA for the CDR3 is TGTGCCAGCTCCAGGGGGGCTGGGGAGACCCAGTACTTC.

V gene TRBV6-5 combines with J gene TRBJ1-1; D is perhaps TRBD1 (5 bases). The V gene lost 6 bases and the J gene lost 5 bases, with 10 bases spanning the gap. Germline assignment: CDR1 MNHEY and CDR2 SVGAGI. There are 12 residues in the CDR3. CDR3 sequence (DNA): TGTGCCAGCAGCCTAGGGGCTACTGAAGCTTTCTTT. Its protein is CASSLGATEAFF.

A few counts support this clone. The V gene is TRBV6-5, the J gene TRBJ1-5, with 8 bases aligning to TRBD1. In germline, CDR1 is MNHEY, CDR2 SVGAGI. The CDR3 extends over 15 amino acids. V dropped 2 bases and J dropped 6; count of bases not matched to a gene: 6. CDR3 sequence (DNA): TGTGCCAGCAGTTACGACAGGGGTGGTCTTCAGCCCCAGCATTTT. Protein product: CASSYDRGGLQPQHF.

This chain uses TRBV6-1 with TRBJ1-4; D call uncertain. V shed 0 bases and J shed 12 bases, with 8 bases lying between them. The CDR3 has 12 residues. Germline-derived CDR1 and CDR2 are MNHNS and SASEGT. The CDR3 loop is CASSEATRELFF. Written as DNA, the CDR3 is TGTGCCAGCAGTGAAGCGACTCGGGAACTGTTTTTT.

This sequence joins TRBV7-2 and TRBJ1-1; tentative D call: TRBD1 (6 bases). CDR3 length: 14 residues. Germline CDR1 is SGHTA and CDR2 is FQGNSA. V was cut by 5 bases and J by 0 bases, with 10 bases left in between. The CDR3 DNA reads TGTGCCAGCAGCCCGGACAGACTGAACACTGAAGCTTTCTTT. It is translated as CASSPDRLNTEAFF.

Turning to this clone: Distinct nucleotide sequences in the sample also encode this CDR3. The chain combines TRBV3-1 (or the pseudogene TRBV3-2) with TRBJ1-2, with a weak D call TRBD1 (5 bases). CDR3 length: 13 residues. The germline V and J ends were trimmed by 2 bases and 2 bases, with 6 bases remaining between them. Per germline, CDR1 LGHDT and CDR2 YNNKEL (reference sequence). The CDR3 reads CASSQTGNYGYTF. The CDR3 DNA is TGTGCCAGCAGCCAAACAGGCAACTATGGCTACACCTTC.

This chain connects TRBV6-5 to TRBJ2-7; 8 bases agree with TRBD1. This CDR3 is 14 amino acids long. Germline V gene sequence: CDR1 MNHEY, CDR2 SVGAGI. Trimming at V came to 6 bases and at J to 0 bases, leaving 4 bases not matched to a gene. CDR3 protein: CASRRTGHSYEQYF. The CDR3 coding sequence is TGTGCCAGCAGAAGGACAGGGCACTCCTACGAGCAGTACTTC.

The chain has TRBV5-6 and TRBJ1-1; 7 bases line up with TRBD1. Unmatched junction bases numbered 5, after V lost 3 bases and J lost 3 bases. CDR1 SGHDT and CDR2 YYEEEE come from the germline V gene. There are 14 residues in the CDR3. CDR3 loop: CASSSGQWDTEAFF. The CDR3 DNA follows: TGTGCCAGCAGCTCGGGACAGTGGGACACTGAAGCTTTCTTT.

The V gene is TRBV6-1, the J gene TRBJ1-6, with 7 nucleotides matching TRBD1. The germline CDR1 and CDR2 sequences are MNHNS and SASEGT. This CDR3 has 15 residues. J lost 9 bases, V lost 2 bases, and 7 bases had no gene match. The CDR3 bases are TGTGCCAGCAGTGAAATCAGGGGGGAAAGTTCACCCCTCCACTTT. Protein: CASSEIRGESSPLHF.

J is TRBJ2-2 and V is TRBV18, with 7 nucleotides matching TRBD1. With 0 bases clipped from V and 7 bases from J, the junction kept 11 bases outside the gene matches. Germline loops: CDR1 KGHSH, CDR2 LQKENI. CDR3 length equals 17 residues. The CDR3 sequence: CASSPPGQGVQYGELFF. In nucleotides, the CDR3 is TGTGCCAGCTCACCACCCGGGCAGGGGGTCCAATACGGGGAGCTGTTTTTT. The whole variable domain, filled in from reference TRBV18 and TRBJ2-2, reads NAGVMQNPRHLVRRRGQEARLRCSPMKGHSHVYWYRQLPEEGLKFMVYLQKENIIDESGMPKERFSAEFPKEGPSILRIQQVVRGDSAAYFCASSPPGQGVQYGELFFGEGSRLTVL.

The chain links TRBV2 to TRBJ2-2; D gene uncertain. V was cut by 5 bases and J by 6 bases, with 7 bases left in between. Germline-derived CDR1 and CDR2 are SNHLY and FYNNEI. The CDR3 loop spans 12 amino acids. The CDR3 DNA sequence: TGTGCCAGCAGTCAAGGGCCCGGGGAGCTGTTTTTT. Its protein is CASSQGPGELFF.

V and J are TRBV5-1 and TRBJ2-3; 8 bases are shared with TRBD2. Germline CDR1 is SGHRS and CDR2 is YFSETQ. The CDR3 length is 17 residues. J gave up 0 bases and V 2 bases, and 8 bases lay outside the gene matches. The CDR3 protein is CASSFSGSIVSTDTQYF. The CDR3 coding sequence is TGCGCCAGCAGCTTCAGCGGGAGCATCGTTAGCACAGATACGCAGTATTTT.

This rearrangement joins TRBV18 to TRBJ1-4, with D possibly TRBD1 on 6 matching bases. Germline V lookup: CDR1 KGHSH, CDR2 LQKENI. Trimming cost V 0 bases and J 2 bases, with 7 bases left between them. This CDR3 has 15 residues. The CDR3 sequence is CASSPPDSTNEKLFF. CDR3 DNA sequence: TGTGCCAGCTCACCACCGGACAGTACTAATGAAAAACTGTTTTTT.

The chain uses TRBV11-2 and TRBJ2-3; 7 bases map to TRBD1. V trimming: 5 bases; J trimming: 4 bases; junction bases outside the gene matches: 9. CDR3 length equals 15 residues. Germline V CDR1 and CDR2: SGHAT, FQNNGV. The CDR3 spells CASSLYRGVADTQYF. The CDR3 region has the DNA TGTGCCAGCAGCCTCTACAGGGGTGTAGCAGATACGCAGTATTTT. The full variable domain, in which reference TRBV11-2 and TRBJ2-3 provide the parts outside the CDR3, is EAGVAQSPRYKIIEKRQSVAFWCNPISGHATLYWYQQILGQGPKLLIQFQNNGVVDDSQLPKDRFSAERLKGVDSTLKIQPAKLEDSAVYLCASSLYRGVADTQYFGPGTRLTVL.

The CDR3 sequence is CASAGTGNNQPQHF. CDR3 coding DNA: TGTGCCAGCGCTGGGACAGGCAACAATCAGCCCCAGCATTTT. The chain uses TRBV2 and TRBJ1-5; 8 nucleotides align to TRBD1. V lost 8 bases and J lost 3; bases outside the gene matches: 6. The CDR3 totals 14 residues. CDR1 and CDR2 (germline): SNHLY, FYNNEI.

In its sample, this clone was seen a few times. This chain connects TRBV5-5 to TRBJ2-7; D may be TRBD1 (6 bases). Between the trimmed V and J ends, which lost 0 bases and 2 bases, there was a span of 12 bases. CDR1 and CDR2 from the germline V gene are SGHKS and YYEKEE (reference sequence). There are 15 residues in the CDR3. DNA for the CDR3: TGTGCCAGCAGCTTGGTTGGGGGCCTCACCTACGAGCAGTACTTC. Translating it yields CASSLVGGLTYEQYF.

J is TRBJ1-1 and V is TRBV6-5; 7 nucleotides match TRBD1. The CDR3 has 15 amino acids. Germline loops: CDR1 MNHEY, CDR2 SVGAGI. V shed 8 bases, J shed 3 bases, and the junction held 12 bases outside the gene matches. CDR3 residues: CASSSRTGGYTEAFF. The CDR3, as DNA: TGTGCCAGCTCCTCCCGGACAGGCGGATACACTGAAGCTTTCTTT.

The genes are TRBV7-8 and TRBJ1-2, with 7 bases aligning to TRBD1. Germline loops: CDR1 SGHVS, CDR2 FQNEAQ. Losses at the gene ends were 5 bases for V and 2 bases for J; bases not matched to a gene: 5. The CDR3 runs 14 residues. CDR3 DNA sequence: TGTGCCAGCAGCCTTGCGACAGGGAACTATGGCTACACCTTC. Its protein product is CASSLATGNYGYTF.

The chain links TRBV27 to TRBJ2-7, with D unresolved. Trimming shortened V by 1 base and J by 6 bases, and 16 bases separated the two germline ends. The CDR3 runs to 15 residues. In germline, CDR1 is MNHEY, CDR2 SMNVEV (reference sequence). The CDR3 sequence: CASSLWPGGLGEQYF. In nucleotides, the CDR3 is TGTGCCAGCAGTTTATGGCCAGGTGGGTTGGGCGAGCAGTACTTC.

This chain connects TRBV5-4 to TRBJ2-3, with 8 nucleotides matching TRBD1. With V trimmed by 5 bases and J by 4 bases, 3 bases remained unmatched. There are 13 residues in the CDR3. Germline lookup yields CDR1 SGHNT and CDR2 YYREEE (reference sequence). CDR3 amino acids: CASRKQGADTQYF. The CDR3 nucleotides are TGTGCCAGCAGAAAACAGGGGGCAGATACGCAGTATTTT.

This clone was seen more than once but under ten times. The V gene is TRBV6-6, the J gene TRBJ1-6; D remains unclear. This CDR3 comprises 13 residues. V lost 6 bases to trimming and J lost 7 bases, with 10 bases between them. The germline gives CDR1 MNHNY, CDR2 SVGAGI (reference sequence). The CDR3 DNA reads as TGTGCCAGCAGGGGCTGGAGGAATTCACCCCTCCACTTT. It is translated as CASRGWRNSPLHF.

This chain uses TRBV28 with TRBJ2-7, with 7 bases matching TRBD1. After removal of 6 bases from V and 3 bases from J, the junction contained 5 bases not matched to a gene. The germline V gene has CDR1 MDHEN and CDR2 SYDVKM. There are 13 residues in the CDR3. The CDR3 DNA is TGTGCCAGCAGAAACCGGGACAGCTACGAGCAGTACTTC. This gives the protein CASRNRDSYEQYF.

The CDR3 here is CASSFLGDRGRLDEGNQPQHF. CDR3 nucleotides: TGCGCCAGCAGCTTTCTTGGTGACAGGGGGCGGCTCGACGAAGGCAATCAGCCCCAGCATTTT. This chain connects TRBV5-1 to TRBJ1-5; 10 bases fit TRBD1. In germline, CDR1 is SGHRS, CDR2 YFSETQ. This CDR3 is 21 amino acids long. With V trimmed by 2 bases and J by 2 bases, 19 bases remained unmatched.

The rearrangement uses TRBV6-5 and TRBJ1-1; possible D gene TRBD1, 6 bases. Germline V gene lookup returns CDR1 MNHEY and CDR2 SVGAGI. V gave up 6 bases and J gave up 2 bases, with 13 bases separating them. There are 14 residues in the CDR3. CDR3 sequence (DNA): TGTGCCAGCAGCAGCTACAGGGTTAACACTGAAGCTTTCTTT. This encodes CASSSYRVNTEAFF.

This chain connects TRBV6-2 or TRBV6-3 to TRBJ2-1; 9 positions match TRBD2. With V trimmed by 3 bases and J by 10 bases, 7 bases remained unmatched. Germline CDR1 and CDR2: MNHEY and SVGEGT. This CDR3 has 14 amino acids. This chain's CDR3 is CASSYGGRAREQFF. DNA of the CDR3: TGTGCCAGCAGTTATGGCGGGAGGGCCCGCGAGCAGTTCTTC.

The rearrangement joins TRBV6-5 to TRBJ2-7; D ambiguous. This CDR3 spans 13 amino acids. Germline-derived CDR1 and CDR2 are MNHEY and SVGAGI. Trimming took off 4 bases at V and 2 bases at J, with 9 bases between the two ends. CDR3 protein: CASSWKGAYEQYF. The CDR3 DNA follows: TGTGCCAGCAGTTGGAAAGGAGCCTACGAGCAGTACTTC.

The CDR3 DNA follows: TGTGCCAGCACCTGGACAGAGAACTATGGCTACACCTTC. Its protein product is CASTWTENYGYTF. V and J are TRBV2 and TRBJ1-2, with D tentatively TRBD1 (6 bases). The CDR3 extends over 13 amino acids. V was pared by 7 bases and J by 2 bases, with 11 bases between. Germline V gene sequence: CDR1 SNHLY, CDR2 FYNNEI.